These T cell receptor beta chains were read from a single sample in a study of blood T cell repertoires in COVID-19. Sequencing used immunoSEQ multiplex PCR; TCRdb keeps in-frame clones, though not all of them. The sample lists 250,000 to 400,000 clones, approximately 81% occurring once. Sequenced sample: PBMCs or T cells enriched from blood (not recorded which). These receptors all stem from a woman in her 30s who had been exposed to COVID-19. Both conserved end residues are part of each CDR3. Each record gives: clone size, J gene, D gene, V gene, CDR3 DNA, CDR3 protein. The D gene is left open where the match is weak. Not all rows give a size; the values are once, few, many and, for expanded clones, a class.

>many|TRBJ2-7|TRBD1|TRBV5-1
TGCGCCAGCAGCGAACAGGGGGCCGGGACCTACGAGCAGTACTTC
CASSEQGAGTYEQYF
>-|TRBJ1-3|TRBD1|TRBV11-1
TGTGCCAGCAGCTCGGACAGGAGCTCTGGAAACACCATATATTTT
CASSSDRSSGNTIYF
>-|TRBJ1-1|-|TRBV18
TGTGCCAGCTCACCACCTAGCGACCCTGAAGCTTTCTTT
CASSPPSDPEAFF
>-|TRBJ2-7|-|TRBV27
TGTGCCACACGACAGTCGCTGGGGCCCTACGAGCAGTACTTC
CATRQSLGPYEQYF
>-|TRBJ2-3|-|TRBV3-1/TRBV3-2
TGTGCCAGCCCCCCCTACCAGTATTTT
CASPPYQYF
>-|TRBJ2-5|-|TRBV30
TGTGCCTGGAGCGATCAGGGAGAGACCCAGTACTTC
CAWSDQGETQYF
>-|TRBJ1-3|TRBD1|TRBV5-1
TGCGCCAGCAGCCGGGACAGGGTTACTGGAAACACCATATATTTT
CASSRDRVTGNTIYF
>-|TRBJ2-7|-|TRBV9
TGTGCCAGCAGCGGGACCGGGGGTGGGGAGCAGTACTTC
CASSGTGGGEQYF
>-|TRBJ1-2|-|TRBV3-1/TRBV3-2
TGTGCCAGCAGCTACAGCGTTCGGGAAGGCTACACCTTC
CASSYSVREGYTF
>once|TRBJ2-2|-|TRBV21-1
TGTGCCAGCGGGGAACAGGGGGCAGTCACCGGGGAGCTGTTTTTT
CASGEQGAVTGELFF
>-|TRBJ1-6|TRBD1|TRBV2
TGTGCCAGCAGTGTTAAAGGGGGCGGGAATTCACCCCTCCACTTT
CASSVKGGGNSPLHF
>few|TRBJ1-5|TRBD1|TRBV24-1
TGTGCCACCAGTGACCTCGGACAGGGAAGTGGGAACAATCAGCCCCAGCATTTT
CATSDLGQGSGNNQPQHF
>-|TRBJ1-5|-|TRBV28
TGTGCCAGCATAGGGACTAATCAGCCCCAGCATTTT
CASIGTNQPQHF
>-|TRBJ1-3|TRBD1|TRBV4-1
TGCGCCAGCAGCCAAAGATCGACAGGGGGCTCTGGAAACACCATATATTTT
CASSQRSTGGSGNTIYF
>-|TRBJ2-1|TRBD2|TRBV5-1
TGCGCCAGCAGCTTGGCGCTAGCGGGTGAGCAGTTCTTC
CASSLALAGEQFF
>once|TRBJ2-5|-|TRBV7-3
TGTGCCAGCAGCTTCGGGGGTGCTCCCCAAGAGACCCAGTACTTC
CASSFGGAPQETQYF
>-|TRBJ1-1|-|TRBV10-1
TGCGCCACTCTTCCGATCAGCGCGGGCGCTGAAGCTTTCTTT
CATLPISAGAEAFF
>-|TRBJ2-7|-|TRBV20-1
TGCAGTGCTAGTGGTCAGGGTGATACCTACGAGCAGTACTTC
CSASGQGDTYEQYF
>once|TRBJ2-5|-|TRBV7-2
TGTGCCAGCAGCTTGCGGCAGCAAGAGACCCAGTACTTC
CASSLRQQETQYF
>-|TRBJ2-2|-|TRBV10-1
TGCGCCAGCAGTGAGTCCCTGACTACAAGAGAAAAGACCGGGGAGCTGTTTTTT
CASSESLTTREKTGELFF
>-|TRBJ1-2|-|TRBV7-3
TGTGCCAGCAGCTTAACGGCCGGAGAGGTTTCGAGTGGCTACACCTTC
CASSLTAGEVSSGYTF
>-|TRBJ1-1|-|TRBV5-1
TGCGCCAGCAGACCGGGTTTGTCGAACACTGAAGCTTTCTTT
CASRPGLSNTEAFF
>-|TRBJ2-1|TRBD2|TRBV7-3
TGTGCCAGCAGCTTACGATGGACTAGCGGGGTTTACAATGAGCAGTTCTTC
CASSLRWTSGVYNEQFF
>-|TRBJ2-3|TRBD2|TRBV19
TGTGCCAGTAGTATAGGTAGGGTGACTAGCGGGAGTTTCGATACGCAGTATTTT
CASSIGRVTSGSFDTQYF
>-|TRBJ1-6|-|TRBV2
TGTGCCAGCAGGGGGCCCGATTATAATTCACCCCTCCACTTT
CASRGPDYNSPLHF
>-|TRBJ1-6|-|TRBV4-3
TGCGCCAGCAGCCAGCAACCGACAGGCCTCGGGTTTGGGGATTCACCCCTCCACTTT
CASSQQPTGLGFGDSPLHF
>-|TRBJ1-2|-|TRBV10-3
TGTGCCATCAGTAGTGGACAATCCCAGGCCGGCTACACCTTC
CAISSGQSQAGYTF
>-|TRBJ2-3|-|TRBV7-7
TGTGCTAGCAGCGCGGGACCGACAGATACGCAGTATTTT
CASSAGPTDTQYF
>-|TRBJ2-4|TRBD2|TRBV6-2/TRBV6-3
TGTGCCAGCAGTTCTCGGGTAGCGGGAGTGGTAAAAAACATTCAGTACTTC
CASSSRVAGVVKNIQYF
>-|TRBJ1-5|-|TRBV2
TGTGCCAGCAGGTGGCATCAGAACAATCAGCCCCAGCATTTT
CASRWHQNNQPQHF
>-|TRBJ1-5|TRBD1|TRBV2
TGTGCCAGCAGTGAGAGGGGGCTTAATCAGCCCCAGCATTTT
CASSERGLNQPQHF
>-|TRBJ1-5|-|TRBV30
TGTGCCTGGAGTTCCAGGGATAGGCAGCCCCAGCATTTT
CAWSSRDRQPQHF
>few|TRBJ2-3|-|TRBV28
TGTGCCCACTCGGAGGGGCGGAGCACAGATACGCAGTATTTT
CAHSEGRSTDTQYF
>-|TRBJ2-1|-|TRBV7-3
TGTGCCAGCACCACGGGAGTCGGAAATGAGCAGTTCTTC
CASTTGVGNEQFF
>-|TRBJ2-5|-|TRBV5-8
TGTGCCAGCAGCTTGTTCAGACAGAAAGAGACCCAGTACTTC
CASSLFRQKETQYF
>-|TRBJ2-3|-|TRBV4-2
TGTGCCAGCAGCCAAGGTGGCATGAGCACAGATACGCAGTATTTT
CASSQGGMSTDTQYF
>few|TRBJ1-4|-|TRBV2
TGTGCCAGTACGCTAGAGGGTATTCAGTATGAAAAACTGTTTTTT
CASTLEGIQYEKLFF
>once|TRBJ1-2|-|TRBV6-5
TGTGCCAGCAGTTACTCGGTGGGACACAACTATGGCTACACCTTC
CASSYSVGHNYGYTF
>-|TRBJ1-2|-|TRBV30
TGTGCCTGGAGTGAGACAGGTATATATGGCTACACCTTC
CAWSETGIYGYTF
>-|TRBJ2-1|-|TRBV9
TGTGCCAGCAGCGTAGGTCAGGGTTCCTACAATGAGCAGTTCTTC
CASSVGQGSYNEQFF
>-|TRBJ2-1|TRBD1|TRBV5-6
TGTGCCAGCAGCTTGAATTTCGGGACAGCCTACAATGAGCAGTTCTTC
CASSLNFGTAYNEQFF
>-|TRBJ1-3|-|TRBV5-6
TGTGCCAGCAGCTTGGGGACAGTAAAATATGGAAACACCATATATTTT
CASSLGTVKYGNTIYF
>-|TRBJ1-1|-|TRBV30
TGTGCCTGGAGTGTGAGTAACACTGAAGCTTTCTTT
CAWSVSNTEAFF
>-|TRBJ2-7|TRBD1|TRBV3-1/TRBV3-2
TGTGCCAGCAGCCAAAGGGCACAGGGGACGGGCTACGAGCAGTACTTC
CASSQRAQGTGYEQYF
>-|TRBJ1-5|-|TRBV30
TGTGCCTGGAGTGTGTTGGGCAGGGGAAAGGATCAGCCCCAGCATTTT
CAWSVLGRGKDQPQHF
>-|TRBJ1-1|TRBD1|TRBV4-1
TGCGCCAGCAGCCAAGCAGGACAGGGAATGAACACTGAAGCTTTCTTT
CASSQAGQGMNTEAFF